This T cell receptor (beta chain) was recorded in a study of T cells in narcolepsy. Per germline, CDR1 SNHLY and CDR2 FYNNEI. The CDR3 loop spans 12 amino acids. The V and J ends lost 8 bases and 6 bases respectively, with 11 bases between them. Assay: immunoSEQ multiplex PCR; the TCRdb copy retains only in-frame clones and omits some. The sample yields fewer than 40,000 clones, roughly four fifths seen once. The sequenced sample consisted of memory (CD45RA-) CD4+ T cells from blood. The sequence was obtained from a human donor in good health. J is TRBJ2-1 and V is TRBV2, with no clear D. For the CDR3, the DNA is TGTGCCAGCGTGTTCACGAGCAATGAGCAGTTCTTC. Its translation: CASVFTSNEQFF. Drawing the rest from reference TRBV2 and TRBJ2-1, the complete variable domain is EPEVTQTPSHQVTQMGQEVILRCVPISNHLYFYWYRQILGQKVEFLVSFYNNEISEKSEIFDDQFSVERPDGSNFTLKIRSTKLEDSAMYFCASVFTSNEQFFGPGTRLTVL.